The source of this TCR beta chain is a study of cytomegalovirus exposure and HLA in healthy donors. Study-level findings and limits: Published work reported that the classifier diagnosed cytomegalovirus status with high specificity and sensitivity. Cytomegalovirus-associated TCR beta chains were listed, numbering approximately 150.

In this sample, this clone turned up once. Its specificity is unknown. The CDR3 totals 14 residues. With 4 bases clipped from V and 4 bases from J, the junction kept 8 bases outside the gene matches. Germline lookup yields CDR1 SGHNT and CDR2 YYREEE (reference sequence). TCRdb keeps only in-frame clones here, not all; method: immunoSEQ multiplex PCR. Of tens of thousands of clones listed, approximately 96% were seen once; the top ten hold roughly 1.5%. Sequencing used PBMCs. The chain is built from TRBV5-4 and TRBJ2-7; 7 bases line up with TRBD2. The receptor's source is a woman aged 18-29 years in good health and CMV-seropositive. The CDR3, as DNA: TGTGCCAGCAGCAGCTCGGGACTAAGTTACGAGCAGTACTTC. Translation: CASSSSGLSYEQYF. Using reference TRBV5-4 and TRBJ2-7 for the parts outside the CDR3, the full variable domain is ETGVTQSPTHLIKTRGQQVTLRCSSQSGHNTVSWYQQALGQGPQFIFQYYREEENGRGNFPPRFSGLQFPNYSSELNVNALELDDSALYLCASSSSGLSYEQYFGPGTRLTVT.